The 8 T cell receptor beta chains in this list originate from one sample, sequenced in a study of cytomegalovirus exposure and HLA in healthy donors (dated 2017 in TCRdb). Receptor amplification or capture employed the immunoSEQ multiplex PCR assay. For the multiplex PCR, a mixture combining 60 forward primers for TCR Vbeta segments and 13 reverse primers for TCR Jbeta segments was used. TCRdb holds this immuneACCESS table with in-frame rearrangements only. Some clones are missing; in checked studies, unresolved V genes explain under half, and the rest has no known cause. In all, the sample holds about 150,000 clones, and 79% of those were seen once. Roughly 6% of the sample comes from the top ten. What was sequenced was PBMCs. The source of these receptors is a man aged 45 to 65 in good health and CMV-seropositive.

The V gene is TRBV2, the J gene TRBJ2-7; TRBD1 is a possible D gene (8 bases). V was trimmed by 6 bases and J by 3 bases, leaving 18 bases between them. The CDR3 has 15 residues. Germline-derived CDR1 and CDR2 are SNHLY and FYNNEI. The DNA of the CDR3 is TGTGCCAGCAGCCAAGCACAGGGGGGGGTCTACGAGCAGTACTTC. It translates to CASSQAQGGVYEQYF.

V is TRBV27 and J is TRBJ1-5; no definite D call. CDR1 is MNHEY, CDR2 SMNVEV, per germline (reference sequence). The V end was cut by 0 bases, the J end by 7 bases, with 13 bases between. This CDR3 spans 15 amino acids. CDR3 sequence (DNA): TGTGCCAGCAGTTTATCGGGGAGGGCAGGACAGCCCCAGCATTTT. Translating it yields CASSLSGRAGQPQHF.

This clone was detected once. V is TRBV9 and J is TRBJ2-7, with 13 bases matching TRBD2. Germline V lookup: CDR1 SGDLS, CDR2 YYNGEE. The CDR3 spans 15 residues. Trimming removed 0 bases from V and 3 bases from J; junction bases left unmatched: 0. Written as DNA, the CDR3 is TGTGCCAGCAGCGTAGGGACTAGCGGGAGCTACGAGCAGTACTTC. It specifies CASSVGTSGSYEQYF.

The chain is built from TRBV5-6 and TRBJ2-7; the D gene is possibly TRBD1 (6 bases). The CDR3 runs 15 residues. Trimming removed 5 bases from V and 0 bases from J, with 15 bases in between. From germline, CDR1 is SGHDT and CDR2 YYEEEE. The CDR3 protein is CASRGETGNSYEQYF. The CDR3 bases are TGTGCCAGCAGGGGGGAAACAGGGAACTCCTACGAGCAGTACTTC.

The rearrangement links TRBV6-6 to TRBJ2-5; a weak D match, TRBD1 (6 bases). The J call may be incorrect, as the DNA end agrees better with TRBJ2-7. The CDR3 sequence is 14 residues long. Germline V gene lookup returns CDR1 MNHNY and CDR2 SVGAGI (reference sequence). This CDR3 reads CASSQGGRGYEQYF. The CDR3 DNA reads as TGTGCCAGCAGTCAAGGCGGCAGGGGCTACGAGCAGTACTTC.

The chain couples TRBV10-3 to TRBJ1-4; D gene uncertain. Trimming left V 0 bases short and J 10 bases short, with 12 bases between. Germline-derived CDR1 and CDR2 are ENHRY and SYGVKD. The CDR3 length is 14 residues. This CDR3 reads CAISESAAEGKLFF. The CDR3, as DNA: TGTGCCATCAGTGAGTCGGCAGCCGAGGGAAAACTGTTTTTT.

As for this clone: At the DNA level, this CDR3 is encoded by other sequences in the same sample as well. The CDR3: CASSLAGYYNEQFF. Written as DNA, the CDR3 is TGTGCCAGCAGCCTAGCGGGGTATTACAATGAGCAGTTCTTC. This rearrangement joins TRBV25-1 to TRBJ2-1, with 9 nucleotides matching TRBD2. V shed 6 bases, J shed 4 bases, and the junction held 4 bases outside the gene matches. CDR1 is MGHDK, CDR2 SYGVNS, per germline. This CDR3 is 14 amino acids long.

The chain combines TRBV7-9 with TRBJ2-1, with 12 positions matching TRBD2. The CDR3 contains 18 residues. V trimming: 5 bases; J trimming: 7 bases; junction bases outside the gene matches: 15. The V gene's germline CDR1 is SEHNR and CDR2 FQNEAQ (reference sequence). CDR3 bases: TGTGCCAGCAGCGAGACGGCTAGCGGGAGGGCCGGGGGGAATGAGCAGTTCTTC. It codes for CASSETASGRAGGNEQFF.